This paragraph reports one TCR beta chain. Here immunoSEQ multiplex PCR was the method, and the copy in TCRdb shows in-frame clones only, minus some. This table holds some 120,000 clones, approximately 85% found once. This sample is part of a study of T cell responses to AZD1222 COVID-19 vaccine. Germline CDR1 MNHNY, CDR2 SVGAGI (reference sequence). Between the trimmed V and J ends, which lost 6 bases and 0 bases, there was a span of 15 bases. The CDR3 is 16 residues long. The genes are TRBV6-6 and TRBJ1-5; possible D gene TRBD1, 6 bases. This sample comprised peripheral blood, obtained on day 0 of MenACWY control vaccination. This sequence originates from an adult in good health. The CDR3 protein is CASRGAGADSNQPQHF. DNA for the CDR3: TGTGCCAGCAGGGGGGCGGGGGCAGATAGCAATCAGCCCCAGCATTTT.